Listed below are T cell receptor beta chains from one sample, sequenced in a study of blood T cell repertoires in COVID-19. Only in-frame clones appear in the TCRdb table, and some are missing; sequencing was by immunoSEQ multiplex PCR. The table lists about 260,000 clones, roughly 88% of them singletons. The specimen sequenced was peripheral blood. These TCRs come from a woman aged 70-85 years with COVID-19, enrolled during active disease. The CDR3 runs from the conserved cysteine through the conserved F or W. D genes are given only for firm matches.

d_gene	v_gene	j_gene	CDR3aa
NA	TRBV28	TRBJ1-4	CASSLQRGNEKLFF
NA	TRBV28	TRBJ2-7	CASSFPGSRNEQYF
NA	TRBV15	TRBJ1-5	CATSRGLSNQPQHF
TRBD1	TRBV20-1	TRBJ2-7	CSASSGQGRSYEQYF
TRBD1	TRBV7-8	TRBJ1-3	CASSYEYPGQDGNTIYF
NA	TRBV19	TRBJ2-1	CASSTPPGAYNEQFF
TRBD1	TRBV27	TRBJ2-4	CASTPDRGIRGEYF
TRBD2	TRBV7-9	TRBJ2-5	CASSRAGRETQYF
NA	TRBV5-1	TRBJ2-1	CASTGPGSRGNEQFF
NA	TRBV3-1/TRBV3-2	TRBJ1-2	CASSQGSGGGCGYTF
NA	TRBV7-9	TRBJ1-2	CASSFSSANYGYTF
TRBD1	TRBV19	TRBJ2-1	CASSTYQQGGNEQFF
TRBD1	TRBV7-8	TRBJ1-5	CASSPYDRENQPQHF
TRBD2	TRBV9	TRBJ2-7	CASSPRTSGLYEQYF
NA	TRBV28	TRBJ1-2	CASSLAGPYYGYTF
TRBD1	TRBV7-3	TRBJ1-3	CASSLGGQGSSGNTIYF
NA	TRBV6-5	TRBJ1-4	CASSYRQAPNVEKLFF
NA	TRBV24-1	TRBJ2-7	CATSDFPFSEQYF
NA	TRBV12-3/TRBV12-4	TRBJ1-1	CASSHGQNTEAFF
TRBD1	TRBV6-5	TRBJ2-1	CASTWDRNEQFF
TRBD2	TRBV9	TRBJ2-1	CASSRGLAGIYEQFF
NA	TRBV5-5	TRBJ1-2	CASSYTQGGHYGYTF
NA	TRBV5-1	TRBJ2-3	CASSPLSPSVDTQYF
NA	TRBV5-1	TRBJ2-7	CASSGQISNEQYF
NA	TRBV4-2	TRBJ2-1	CASSPLGQYNEQFF
TRBD1	TRBV3-1/TRBV3-2	TRBJ1-1	CASSPLRGQGAIEAFF
TRBD1	TRBV10-3	TRBJ2-3	CAISVSGQNTDTQYF
NA	TRBV7-2	TRBJ1-1	CASSSPPRNTEAFF
NA	TRBV5-5	TRBJ2-5	CASSLTDRLGWETQYF
NA	TRBV11-3	TRBJ2-1	CASSKAEEYNEQFF
TRBD1	TRBV3-1/TRBV3-2	TRBJ2-6	CASSQKTGAGANVLTF
NA	TRBV7-9	TRBJ1-2	CASSSGGGANYGYTF
TRBD1	TRBV30	TRBJ2-2	CAWSAGTGGTGELFF
TRBD2	TRBV18	TRBJ2-4	CASSLRPPSGSGVAKNIQYF
NA	TRBV15	TRBJ2-2	CATSTYREGTGELFF
TRBD1	TRBV30	TRBJ1-6	CAWSLEQGIYNSPLHF
TRBD2	TRBV4-3	TRBJ2-2	CASSQLLAGDTGELFF
NA	TRBV3-1/TRBV3-2	TRBJ1-3	CASSQVGGAGNTIYF
NA	TRBV11-1	TRBJ1-1	CASSPLRSANTEAFF
NA	TRBV12-3/TRBV12-4	TRBJ1-5	CASSFSGVGPQHF
NA	TRBV6-2/TRBV6-3	TRBJ1-1	CASSYEGYTEAFF
NA	TRBV20-1	TRBJ1-6	CSASDTGYGSPLHF
TRBD2	TRBV11-2	TRBJ2-1	CASSERTSGYNEQFF
TRBD2	TRBV6-6	TRBJ2-7	CASSYSAGGRYEQYF
NA	TRBV12-3/TRBV12-4	TRBJ1-2	CASSLGQDYGYTF
TRBD2	TRBV7-3	TRBJ2-1	CASSLGTSGYNEQFF
TRBD2	TRBV9	TRBJ2-3	CASSVSLAGWGSTDTQYF
TRBD2	TRBV4-1	TRBJ2-2	CASRRLAGANTGELFF
NA	TRBV28	TRBJ2-2	CASSFSRESTGELFF
TRBD2	TRBV30	TRBJ2-2	CAWSVLSGRTPGELFF
NA	TRBV14	TRBJ2-7	CASSYGQNGQYF
NA	TRBV5-6	TRBJ2-1	CASSRRGLLLNEQFF
TRBD2	TRBV4-2	TRBJ2-1	CASSLHAAGVSNEQFF
TRBD1	TRBV30	TRBJ1-1	CAWSRDRLNTEAFF
NA	TRBV19	TRBJ1-2	CASSTTQNYGYTF
TRBD2	TRBV19	TRBJ2-3	CASRTTSGTDTQYF